What follows are 23 T cell receptor beta chains derived from one specimen sequenced in a study of cytomegalovirus exposure and HLA in healthy donors. Generated by immunoSEQ multiplex PCR, the TCRdb table keeps only in-frame clones and is missing some. Counted here are over 200,000 clones, just over 85% occurring once; the ten biggest clones make up about 3%. Sequencing was done on a sample of PBMCs. These receptors all come from a woman between 18 and 30 years old in good health and CMV-seronegative.

The chain combines TRBV19 with TRBJ2-7, with 11 bases matching TRBD1. V shed 5 bases and J 10 bases; nucleotides not matched to a gene: 4. Germline V gene sequence: CDR1 LNHDA, CDR2 SQIVND (reference sequence). CDR3 length equals 12 residues. The CDR3 DNA follows: TGTGCCAGTAGTGACGGGACAGGGGGACAGTACTTC. Encoded protein: CASSDGTGGQYF.

The rearrangement joins TRBV9 to TRBJ2-3, with D hard to call. Germline V gives CDR1 SGDLS, CDR2 YYNGEE. The CDR3 spans 14 residues. The V gene lost 3 bases and the J gene lost 6 bases, with 14 bases spanning the gap. The CDR3 DNA sequence: TGTGCCAGCAGCGACGGGTTCCGCCGGGATACGCAGTATTTT. It translates to CASSDGFRRDTQYF.

This chain links TRBV7-9 with TRBJ1-1, with D perhaps matching TRBD1 (5 bases). CDR3 size: 15 residues. Germline assignment: CDR1 SEHNR and CDR2 FQNEAQ (reference sequence). Trimming cost V 1 base and J 1 base, with 10 bases left between them. The chain's CDR3 is CASSLVARANTEAFF. In DNA, the CDR3 is TGTGCCAGCAGCTTAGTCGCCAGGGCGAACACTGAAGCTTTCTTT. Complete variable domain (other parts from reference TRBV7-9 and TRBJ1-1): DTGVSQNPRHKITKRGQNVTFRCDPISEHNRLYWYRQTLGQGPEFLTYFQNEAQLEKSRLLSDRFSAERPKGSFSTLEIQRTEQGDSAMYLCASSLVARANTEAFFGQGTRLTVV.

The rearrangement uses TRBV19 and TRBJ2-2, with D possibly TRBD1 on 8 matching bases. The CDR3 length is 14 residues. Germline V gene sequence: CDR1 LNHDA, CDR2 SQIVND (reference sequence). Trimming stripped 5 bases from V and 9 bases from J, with 16 bases between. The CDR3 nucleotides read TGTGCCAGTAGTCAGGGGGGGACAGGCTGGGAGCTGTTTTTT. This translates into CASSQGGTGWELFF.

This chain links TRBV30 with TRBJ2-7; 11 bases agree with TRBD2. CDR1 is GTSNPN and CDR2 is SVGIG in the germline V gene (reference sequence). The V and J ends lost 2 bases and 4 bases, in that order; junction bases with no gene match: 10. The CDR3 is 16 amino acids. CDR3 sequence reads: CAWSRRPGTSGYEQYF. The CDR3 DNA reads as TGTGCCTGGAGTCGTCGCCCGGGGACTAGCGGATACGAGCAGTACTTC.

As for this clone: Other nucleotide sequences in the sample specify the same CDR3. The V gene is TRBV28, the J gene TRBJ2-7, with 10 bases aligning to TRBD1. This CDR3 spans 14 amino acids. The germline CDR1 and CDR2 sequences are MDHEN and SYDVKM. The V and J ends lost 6 bases and 2 bases, in that order; junction bases with no gene match: 4. CDR3 amino acids: CASSPGTGAYEQYF. CDR3 DNA: TGTGCCAGCAGCCCCGGGACAGGGGCCTACGAGCAGTACTTC.

This clone was picked up a small number of times. The chain is built from TRBV5-1 and TRBJ1-1, with 7 bases aligning to TRBD1. Germline CDR1 and CDR2: SGHRS and YFSETQ. V shed 7 bases, J shed 4 bases, and the junction held 10 bases outside the gene matches. The CDR3 contains 14 residues. CDR3 nucleotide sequence: TGCGCCAGCTCCAGAGGTGACAGGGCCACTGAAGCTTTCTTT. Protein sequence: CASSRGDRATEAFF.

J is TRBJ1-1 and V is TRBV9; D possibly corresponds to TRBD1 (6 bases). This CDR3 comprises 13 residues. The V and J ends lost 0 bases and 3 bases respectively, with 6 bases between them. Germline CDR1 reads SGDLS; CDR2 reads YYNGEE. The chain's CDR3 is CASSVGTDTEAFF. The CDR3, as DNA: TGTGCCAGCAGCGTAGGGACAGACACTGAAGCTTTCTTT.

On this clone: Other DNA sequences in this specimen translate into the identical CDR3. The chain uses TRBV7-2 and TRBJ2-5; the match to TRBD2 covers 8 bases. This CDR3 region has 13 residues. Germline loops: CDR1 SGHTA, CDR2 FQGNSA. With V trimmed by 6 bases and J by 5 bases, 5 bases remained unmatched. The CDR3 is CASSSGLAETQYF. CDR3 nucleotide sequence: TGTGCCAGCAGTTCCGGACTAGCTGAGACCCAGTACTTC.

The chain carries TRBV2 and TRBJ2-5; 11 bases line up with TRBD1. Trimming at V came to 6 bases and at J to 7 bases, leaving 10 bases not matched to a gene. CDR1 and CDR2 from the germline V gene are SNHLY and FYNNEI. The length of the CDR3 is 15 residues. CDR3 DNA sequence: TGTGCCAGCAGGCACGGACAGGGGGCAATAGGGACCCAGTACTTC. Its translation is CASRHGQGAIGTQYF.

V is TRBV7-9 and J is TRBJ1-2, with 10 bases lining up with TRBD1. Trimming removed 5 bases from V and 7 bases from J; junction bases left unmatched: 4. Germline CDR1 SEHNR, CDR2 FQNEAQ (reference sequence). The CDR3 contains 13 residues. The CDR3 loop is CASSRQGAVGYTF. The CDR3 coding sequence is TGTGCCAGCAGCCGACAGGGGGCGGTTGGCTACACCTTC.

V gene TRBV25-1 combines with J gene TRBJ2-2; D is perhaps TRBD1 (5 bases). CDR3 length equals 15 residues. Germline V gene lookup returns CDR1 MGHDK and CDR2 SYGVNS. CDR3 loop: CASRPEVGVSGELFF. Here the CDR3 DNA reads TGTGCGTCCAGGCCAGAGGTAGGGGTATCAGGGGAGCTGTTTTTT.

V and J are TRBV7-8 and TRBJ2-2; D possibly corresponds to TRBD1 (5 bases). The CDR3 totals 13 residues. Per the germline V gene, CDR1 is SGHVS and CDR2 is FQNEAQ. Trimming took off 3 bases at V and 5 bases at J, with 7 bases between the two ends. The CDR3 protein is CASSFQGTGELFF. In DNA, the CDR3 is TGTGCCAGCAGCTTCCAGGGTACCGGGGAGCTGTTTTTT.

The table lists this clone with a count of one. The V and J genes are TRBV4-1 and TRBJ1-2; 11 bases are a match to TRBD1. J lost 5 bases, V lost 1 base, and 9 bases had no gene match. The CDR3 runs to 17 residues. The germline gives CDR1 MGHRA, CDR2 YSYEKL. The CDR3 DNA reads TGCGCCAGCAGCCAAGGTGGGACAGGGGGATTTAGGTATGGCTACACCTTC. Its protein product is CASSQGGTGGFRYGYTF.

This clone has a single count. This rearrangement joins TRBV5-6 to TRBJ2-3; weak D call: TRBD2 (6 bases). Germline-derived CDR1 and CDR2 are SGHDT and YYEEEE. This CDR3 contains 15 residues. V lost 0 bases and J lost 5, with 13 bases in between. The CDR3 DNA is TGTGCCAGCAGCTTGGGAGAGGGAGGTGAAGATACGCAGTATTTT. It translates to CASSLGEGGEDTQYF.

This rearrangement joins TRBV5-1 to TRBJ2-1; TRBD2 matches at 13 bases. V dropped 0 bases and J dropped 5; count of bases not matched to a gene: 5. This CDR3 has 17 amino acids. The germline gives CDR1 SGHRS, CDR2 YFSETQ. The CDR3 protein is CASSLEGTSGMNNEQFF. CDR3 DNA sequence: TGCGCCAGCAGCTTGGAAGGGACTAGCGGGATGAACAATGAGCAGTTCTTC.

The V call is TRBV27, the J call TRBJ2-1; TRBD1 is a possible D gene (5 bases). The CDR3 totals 14 residues. Germline loops: CDR1 MNHEY, CDR2 SMNVEV (reference sequence). V gave up 4 bases and J gave up 2 bases, with 9 bases separating them. The CDR3 here is CASSWGSTYNEQFF. The CDR3 DNA reads as TGTGCCAGCAGTTGGGGCTCCACCTACAATGAGCAGTTCTTC.

This clone was found once. The V and J genes are TRBV27 and TRBJ2-1; D is perhaps TRBD1 (5 bases). The CDR3 runs 15 residues. Per the germline V gene, CDR1 is MNHEY and CDR2 is SMNVEV (reference sequence). Trimming removed 3 bases from V and 0 bases from J, with 9 bases in between. This CDR3 is CASSLGPISYNEQFF. In DNA form, the CDR3 reads TGTGCCAGCAGTTTGGGGCCCATCTCCTACAATGAGCAGTTCTTC.

This rearrangement joins TRBV5-6 to TRBJ2-1; D not certain. The CDR3 length is 14 residues. Trimming shortened V by 2 bases and J by 2 bases, and 8 bases separated the two germline ends. Germline V gene sequence: CDR1 SGHDT, CDR2 YYEEEE. CDR3 bases: TGTGCCAGCAGCTTCTACTCTGCCTACAATGAGCAGTTCTTC. It specifies CASSFYSAYNEQFF.

This clone was counted once. The rearrangement links TRBV14 to TRBJ2-7; D is undetermined. Trimming removed 2 bases from V and 2 bases from J, with 10 bases in between. The CDR3 covers 14 residues. Looked up from germline, CDR1 is SGHDN and CDR2 is FVKESK. Here the CDR3 DNA reads TGTGCCAGCAGCCAACAGAAGTATCCCTACGAGCAGTACTTC. Translation gives CASSQQKYPYEQYF. The complete variable domain, with remaining parts taken from reference TRBV14 and TRBJ2-7, reads EAGVTQFPSHSVIEKGQTVTLRCDPISGHDNLYWYRRVMGKEIKFLLHFVKESKQDESGMPNNRFLAERTGGTYSTLKVQPAELEDSGVYFCASSQQKYPYEQYFGPGTRLTVT.

This chain links TRBV29-1 with TRBJ1-4; D is uncertain. CDR3 length: 11 residues. Trimming took off 0 bases at V and 8 bases at J, with 4 bases between the two ends. Germline CDR1 and CDR2: SQVTM and ANQGSEA. The DNA of the CDR3 is TGCAGCGTTGAAGATGAGGAAAAACTGTTTTTT. This sequence encodes CSVEDEEKLFF.

CDR3 region: CASSSPSGLAVTGELFF. CDR3 DNA sequence: TGTGCCAGCAGCTCCCCCTCCGGACTAGCGGTCACCGGGGAGCTGTTTTTT. This chain connects TRBV7-9 to TRBJ2-2; 10 bases are a match to TRBD2. The ends lost 4 bases at V and 4 bases at J; junction bases unmatched: 9. CDR3 length: 17 residues. Germline V gives CDR1 SEHNR, CDR2 FQNEAQ (reference sequence).

The chain employs TRBV19 and TRBJ2-7; the D gene is possibly TRBD1 (5 bases). The V gene lost 2 bases and the J gene lost 0 bases, with 14 bases spanning the gap. The CDR3 is made up of 16 amino acids. Germline V gives CDR1 LNHDA, CDR2 SQIVND (reference sequence). The CDR3 DNA reads TGTGCCAGTAGTATATTCCAAGGGGAAAGCTCCTACGAGCAGTACTTC. It yields the protein CASSIFQGESSYEQYF.